Below are 30 T cell receptor beta chains sequenced from a single sample in a study of T cells in tuberculosis. Time point described: new active TB diagnosis, blood taken before or within 7 days of starting treatment. Assay: immunoSEQ multiplex PCR; the TCRdb copy retains only in-frame clones and omits some. This table has around 49,000 clones, 90% to 95% appearing once. The specimen was PBMCs, collected at tuberculosis diagnosis. These receptors were collected from an adult with tuberculosis.

The DNA for the CDR3 is TGCGCCAGCAGCCTGCAAGGGGCCCTGAACACTGAAGCTTTCTTT. This translates into CASSLQGALNTEAFF. The gene calls are TRBV5-1 and TRBJ1-1; D is perhaps TRBD1 (5 bases). The germline V and J ends were trimmed by 4 bases and 0 bases, with 13 bases remaining between them. CDR3 size: 15 residues. Germline V gene lookup returns CDR1 SGHRS and CDR2 YFSETQ.

The chain recombines TRBV30 with TRBJ1-6; D may be TRBD1 (6 bases). The CDR3 runs to 17 residues. Germline V gene lookup returns CDR1 GTSNPN and CDR2 SVGIG (reference sequence). The V end lost 0 bases, the J end lost 7 bases, and 19 bases lay between the germline ends. The CDR3 is CAWSVGSPGAGNSPLHF. The CDR3 DNA is TGTGCCTGGAGTGTAGGGTCCCCAGGGGCTGGCAATTCACCCCTCCACTTT.

The chain uses TRBV6-5 and TRBJ1-2; D possibly corresponds to TRBD1 (6 bases). CDR3 length: 13 amino acids. Per germline, CDR1 MNHEY and CDR2 SVGAGI. V lost 6 bases, J lost 6 bases, and 14 bases lay in between. The CDR3 sequence: CASRPTGSNGYTF. The CDR3 nucleotides are TGTGCCAGCAGGCCTACAGGGAGTAATGGCTACACCTTC.

The chain has TRBV5-4 and TRBJ2-5; maybe TRBD1 (6 bases). Germline CDR1 is SGHNT and CDR2 is YYREEE (reference sequence). V lost 4 bases, J lost 6 bases, and 16 bases lay in between. The CDR3 totals 14 residues. CDR3 nucleotides: TGTGCCAGCAGCCTGGACAGTCGTGAGAAGACCCAGTACTTC. Translating gives CASSLDSREKTQYF.

The V gene is TRBV6-4, the J gene TRBJ2-2, with a weak D call TRBD1 (6 bases). The CDR3 has 15 amino acids. V lost 4 bases to trimming and J lost 5 bases, with 14 bases between them. Germline CDR1 MRHNA, CDR2 SNTAGT. The CDR3 here is CASSAIGGRTGELFF. CDR3 coding DNA: TGTGCCAGCAGTGCTATAGGGGGAAGGACCGGGGAGCTGTTTTTT.

The chain is built from TRBV30 and TRBJ1-4; tentatively, D is TRBD1 (5 bases). Trimming shortened V by 5 bases and J by 4 bases, and 14 bases separated the two germline ends. This CDR3 has 14 residues. From germline, CDR1 is GTSNPN and CDR2 SVGIG (reference sequence). The CDR3 here is CAWSQGQGNEKLFF. In DNA, the CDR3 is TGTGCCTGGTCGCAGGGCCAGGGTAATGAAAAACTGTTTTTT. Using reference TRBV30 and TRBJ1-4 for the parts outside the CDR3, the full variable domain is SQTIHQWPATLVQPVGSPLSLECTVEGTSNPNLYWYRQAAGRGLQLLFYSVGIGQISSEVPQNLSASRPQDRQFILSSKKLLLSDSGFYLCAWSQGQGNEKLFFGSGTQLSVL.

This chain uses TRBV7-2 with TRBJ2-1; no clear D gene. The V and J ends lost 1 base and 4 bases respectively, with 14 bases between them. The germline V gene has CDR1 SGHTA and CDR2 FQGNSA. The CDR3 spans 16 residues. The CDR3 reads CASSLGPRGSYNEQFF. The DNA for the CDR3 is TGTGCCAGCAGCTTAGGACCTCGAGGATCTTACAATGAGCAGTTCTTC.

The chain carries TRBV4-1 and TRBJ2-7, with TRBD2 matching 10 bases. After removal of 2 bases from V and 8 bases from J, the junction contained 12 bases not matched to a gene. Per germline, CDR1 MGHRA and CDR2 YSYEKL. The CDR3 covers 16 residues. CDR3 protein: CASSQLLAGSSGKQYF. In DNA, the CDR3 is TGCGCCAGCAGCCAATTACTAGCGGGGTCCTCTGGGAAGCAGTACTTC.

This chain connects TRBV9 to TRBJ2-6, with D perhaps TRBD2 (5 bases). The CDR3 covers 17 residues. Germline CDR1 and CDR2: SGDLS and YYNGEE. V lost 2 bases to trimming and J lost 2 bases, with 14 bases between them. The DNA of the CDR3 is TGTGCCAGCAGCGTGGGATTCGGGAAAACTGGGGCCAACGTCCTGACTTTC. Translated: CASSVGFGKTGANVLTF.

The chain uses TRBV19 and TRBJ2-3; 8 positions agree with TRBD1. The CDR3 has 15 amino acids. V gave up 3 bases and J gave up 1 base; unmatched junction bases: 3. The germline CDR1 and CDR2 sequences are LNHDA and SQIVND (reference sequence). The CDR3 here is CASSIQDRGTDTQYF. Written as DNA, the CDR3 is TGTGCCAGTAGTATCCAGGACAGGGGCACAGATACGCAGTATTTT. Variable domain in full (rest from reference TRBV19 and TRBJ2-3): DGGITQSPKYLFRKEGQNVTLSCEQNLNHDAMYWYRQDPGQGLRLIYYSQIVNDFQKGDIAEGYSVSREKKESFPLTVTSAQKNPTAFYLCASSIQDRGTDTQYFGPGTRLTVL.

This clone was seen once. The chain joins TRBV5-8 to TRBJ2-7; TRBD1 matches at 10 bases. With 2 bases clipped from V and 1 base from J, the junction kept 6 bases outside the gene matches. The germline V gene has CDR1 SGHTS and CDR2 YDEGEE. There are 16 residues in the CDR3. Here the CDR3 DNA reads TGTGCCAGCAGCTTTTTGACAGGGGGCCTATCCTACGAGCAGTACTTC. Protein product: CASSFLTGGLSYEQYF.

The CDR3 protein is CASSLGTGGAGANVLTF. The CDR3 bases are TGCGCCAGCAGCTTGGGGACAGGTGGCGCTGGGGCCAACGTCCTGACTTTC. The J gene is TRBJ2-6, the V gene TRBV5-1, with 7 bases fitting TRBD1. The ends lost 0 bases at V and 2 bases at J; junction bases unmatched: 5. This CDR3 contains 17 residues. Germline loops: CDR1 SGHRS, CDR2 YFSETQ. The full variable domain, in which reference TRBV5-1 and TRBJ2-6 provide the parts outside the CDR3, is KAGVTQTPRYLIKTRGQQVTLSCSPISGHRSVSWYQQTPGQGLQFLFEYFSETQRNKGNFPGRFSGRQFSNSRSEMNVSTLELGDSALYLCASSLGTGGAGANVLTFGAGSRLTVL.

V is TRBV27 and J is TRBJ2-1, with TRBD2 matching over 9 bases. This CDR3 comprises 16 residues. The V and J ends lost 2 bases and 8 bases, in that order; junction bases with no gene match: 10. The germline V gene has CDR1 MNHEY and CDR2 SMNVEV (reference sequence). Here the CDR3 DNA reads TGTGCCAGCAGTTTAAGGGAACTAGCGGGTCTCGATGAGCAGTTCTTC. Encoded protein: CASSLRELAGLDEQFF.

The V call is TRBV15, the J call TRBJ2-1; the D gene is possibly TRBD2 (6 bases). This CDR3 spans 15 amino acids. Germline lookup yields CDR1 LNHNV and CDR2 YYDKDF (reference sequence). With 1 base removed from V and 5 bases from J, the gap between germline ends came to 12 bases. DNA of the CDR3: TGTGCCACCAGCAGAGCGGGAGTCGGCCACAATGAGCAGTTCTTC. It specifies CATSRAGVGHNEQFF.

The chain combines TRBV5-4 with TRBJ2-2, with D perhaps TRBD2 (6 bases). The V and J ends lost 0 bases and 6 bases respectively, with 15 bases between them. The length of the CDR3 is 16 residues. Per the germline V gene, CDR1 is SGHNT and CDR2 is YYREEE (reference sequence). This CDR3 reads CASSLGLQAGSGELFF. The CDR3 region has the DNA TGTGCCAGCAGCTTGGGCTTGCAGGCGGGATCCGGGGAGCTGTTTTTT.

This chain connects TRBV7-2 to TRBJ2-7; TRBD2 might be the D (5 bases). The length of the CDR3 is 13 residues. The V and J ends lost 0 bases and 4 bases respectively, with 7 bases between them. Germline V gene data show CDR1 as SGHTA and CDR2 as FQGNSA. CDR3 bases: TGTGCCAGCAGCTTAGCCGAGGGATACGAGCAGTACTTC. Residues: CASSLAEGYEQYF.

V gene TRBV7-2 combines with J gene TRBJ2-5; 10 bases align to TRBD1. The germline V gene has CDR1 SGHTA and CDR2 FQGNSA. V lost 5 bases and J lost 6; bases outside the gene matches: 9. The CDR3 runs 15 residues. The CDR3 DNA reads as TGTGCCAGCAGCCCGCAGGGACAGGGGAGACAGACCCAGTACTTC. It yields the protein CASSPQGQGRQTQYF.

The chain joins TRBV5-1 to TRBJ1-2; D is unresolved. Germline CDR1 is SGHRS and CDR2 is YFSETQ. V lost 0 bases and J lost 4, with 13 bases in between. The CDR3 has 15 residues. The CDR3 sequence: CASSLADHRGYGYTF. In DNA form, the CDR3 reads TGCGCCAGCAGCTTGGCTGACCACCGGGGCTATGGCTACACCTTC.

The chain is built from TRBV6-5 and TRBJ2-1, with D perhaps matching TRBD2 (5 bases). The ends were cut back, 2 bases at V and 5 bases at J, with 13 bases in the middle. Germline loops: CDR1 MNHEY, CDR2 SVGAGI. This CDR3 is 15 amino acids long. CDR3: CASSYGRRGHNEQFF. CDR3 nucleotides: TGTGCCAGCAGTTACGGGCGTCGAGGGCACAATGAGCAGTTCTTC.

This chain connects TRBV6-5 to TRBJ1-5, with TRBD1 matching 9 bases. The junction had 5 bases not matched to a gene; V was cut back by 6 bases and J by 5 bases. In germline, CDR1 is MNHEY, CDR2 SVGAGI. The CDR3 is made up of 14 amino acids. In DNA, the CDR3 is TGTGCCAGCAGCTACCGGACAGGGGATCAGCCCCAGCATTTT. It is translated as CASSYRTGDQPQHF.

This clone appeared once. The CDR3 region is CATSRTGSSYNSPLHF. The CDR3 nucleotides read TGTGCCACCAGCCGGACAGGGAGCTCCTATAATTCACCCCTCCACTTT. The gene calls are TRBV15 and TRBJ1-6; 8 bases align to TRBD1. Germline V gene sequence: CDR1 LNHNV, CDR2 YYDKDF (reference sequence). The junction had 3 bases not matched to a gene; V was cut back by 5 bases and J by 0 bases. The CDR3 totals 16 residues.

The CDR3 is CASSFWDTSATNEKLFF. The CDR3 DNA is TGCGCCAGCAGCTTCTGGGACACTTCTGCAACTAATGAAAAACTGTTTTTT. The rearrangement uses TRBV5-1 and TRBJ1-4; D is possibly TRBD1 (6 bases). CDR3 length: 17 residues. Germline-derived CDR1 and CDR2 are SGHRS and YFSETQ. Trimming shortened V by 2 bases and J by 0 bases, and 14 bases separated the two germline ends. Together with reference TRBV5-1 and TRBJ1-4, the CDR3 gives the full variable domain: KAGVTQTPRYLIKTRGQQVTLSCSPISGHRSVSWYQQTPGQGLQFLFEYFSETQRNKGNFPGRFSGRQFSNSRSEMNVSTLELGDSALYLCASSFWDTSATNEKLFFGSGTQLSVL.

The gene calls are TRBV4-1 and TRBJ1-2, with a possible D match to TRBD1 (5 bases). Germline V gene sequence: CDR1 MGHRA, CDR2 YSYEKL. The germline V and J ends were trimmed by 0 bases and 4 bases, with 15 bases remaining between them. This CDR3 region has 16 residues. CDR3 residues: CASSQESGRVIYGYTF. CDR3 nucleotides: TGCGCCAGCAGCCAAGAGAGTGGCAGGGTGATCTATGGCTACACCTTC.

J is TRBJ1-1 and V is TRBV6-5; no reliable D call. The germline gives CDR1 MNHEY, CDR2 SVGAGI. The V end was cut by 0 bases, the J end by 5 bases, with 13 bases between. This CDR3 has 15 amino acids. CDR3 coding DNA: TGTGCCAGCAGTTACTCGACGGAGGGATTGACTGAAGCTTTCTTT. Amino acids: CASSYSTEGLTEAFF.

The chain combines TRBV6-5 with TRBJ2-2; 9 bases align to TRBD2. After removal of 6 bases from V and 5 bases from J, the junction contained 7 bases not matched to a gene. The germline V gene encodes CDR1 MNHEY and CDR2 SVGAGI. The CDR3 spans 15 residues. CDR3 in amino acids: CASRREGRVTGELFF. The DNA for the CDR3 is TGTGCCAGCAGGCGGGAGGGCCGGGTAACCGGGGAGCTGTTTTTT.

This clone was seen a few times. The rearrangement joins TRBV7-2 to TRBJ2-3; 7 bases line up with TRBD1. J gave up 0 bases and V 2 bases, and 11 bases lay outside the gene matches. Looked up from germline, CDR1 is SGHTA and CDR2 is FQGNSA. The length of the CDR3 is 18 residues. CDR3 in DNA: TGTGCCAGCAGCTTAAGGGGGACAGCAACCACTAGCACAGATACGCAGTATTTT. Translating gives CASSLRGTATTSTDTQYF.

About this clone itself: The junction departs from the called germline gene at one end, perhaps through a read error. For the CDR3, the DNA is TGTGCCAGCAGCCTAAAAACCTCGACAAGAGCCGAATCACTCCTCCACTTT. The encoded protein is CASSLKTSTRAESLLHF. This chain uses TRBV5-4 with TRBJ1-6; D is uncertain. Germline lookup yields CDR1 SGHNT and CDR2 YYREEE (reference sequence). The CDR3 extends over 17 amino acids.

The gene calls are TRBV28 and TRBJ1-2; D may be TRBD1 (5 bases). The ends were cut back, 4 bases at V and 0 bases at J, with 9 bases in the middle. This CDR3 comprises 14 residues. Germline CDR1 is MDHEN and CDR2 is SYDVKM. CDR3 DNA sequence: TGTGCCAGCAGTTCAGGGTCCTCTAACTATGGCTACACCTTC. Translating it yields CASSSGSSNYGYTF.

V usage is TRBV2 and J usage is TRBJ1-4, with TRBD1 as a possible D gene (6 bases). From germline, CDR1 is SNHLY and CDR2 FYNNEI. CDR3 length equals 15 residues. The V end was cut by 0 bases, the J end by 11 bases, with 16 bases between. This CDR3 reads CASSEALQGRGKLFF. CDR3 DNA sequence: TGTGCCAGCAGTGAAGCCCTCCAGGGGCGGGGGAAACTGTTTTTT.

The chain is built from TRBV18 and TRBJ2-7, with D tentatively TRBD2 (6 bases). CDR3 length: 13 residues. Looked up from germline, CDR1 is KGHSH and CDR2 is LQKENI. The germline V and J ends were trimmed by 4 bases and 6 bases, with 13 bases remaining between them. As DNA, the CDR3 is TGTGCCAGCTCACAGGAACTAGCTGGCGAGCAGTACTTC. Protein product: CASSQELAGEQYF.